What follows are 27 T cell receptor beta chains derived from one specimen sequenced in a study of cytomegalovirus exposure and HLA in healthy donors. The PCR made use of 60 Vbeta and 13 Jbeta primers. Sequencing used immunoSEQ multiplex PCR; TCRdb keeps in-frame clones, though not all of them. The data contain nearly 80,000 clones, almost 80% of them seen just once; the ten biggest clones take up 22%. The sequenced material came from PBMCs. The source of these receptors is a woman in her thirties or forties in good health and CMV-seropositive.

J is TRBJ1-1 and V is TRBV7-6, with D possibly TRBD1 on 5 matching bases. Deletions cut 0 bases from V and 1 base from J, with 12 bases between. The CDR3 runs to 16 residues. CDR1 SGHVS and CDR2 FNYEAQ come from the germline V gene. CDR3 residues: CASSLAVGQQNTEAFF. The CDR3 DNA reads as TGTGCCAGCAGCTTAGCAGTCGGACAACAGAACACTGAAGCTTTCTTT.

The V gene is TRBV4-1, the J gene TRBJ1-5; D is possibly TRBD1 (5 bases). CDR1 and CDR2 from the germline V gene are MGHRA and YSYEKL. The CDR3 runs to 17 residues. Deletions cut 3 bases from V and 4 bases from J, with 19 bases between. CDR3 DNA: TGCGCCAGCAGCCAGAGTGCCAGGGCCATGGGGAATCAGCCCCAGCATTTT. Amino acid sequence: CASSQSARAMGNQPQHF.

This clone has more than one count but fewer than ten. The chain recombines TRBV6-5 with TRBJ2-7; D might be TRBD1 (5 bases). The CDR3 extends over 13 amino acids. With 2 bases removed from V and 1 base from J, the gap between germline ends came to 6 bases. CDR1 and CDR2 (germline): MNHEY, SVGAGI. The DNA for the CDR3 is TGTGCCAGCAGTTACCCAGGGTCCTACGAGCAGTACTTC. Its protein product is CASSYPGSYEQYF.

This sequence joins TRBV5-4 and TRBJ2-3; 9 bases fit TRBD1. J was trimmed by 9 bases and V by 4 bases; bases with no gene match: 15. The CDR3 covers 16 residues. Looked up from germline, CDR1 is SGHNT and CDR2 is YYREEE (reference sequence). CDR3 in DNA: TGTGCCAGCAGCCCTCCGGGACAGGGAGGGGGGAAAACGCAGTATTTT. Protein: CASSPPGQGGGKTQYF.

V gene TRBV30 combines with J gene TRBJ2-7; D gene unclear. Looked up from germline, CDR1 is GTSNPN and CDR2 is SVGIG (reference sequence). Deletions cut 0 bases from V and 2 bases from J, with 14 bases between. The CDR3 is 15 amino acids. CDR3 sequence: CAWSVSFGLAYEQYF. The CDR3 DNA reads TGTGCCTGGAGTGTAAGTTTCGGGTTGGCCTACGAGCAGTACTTC.

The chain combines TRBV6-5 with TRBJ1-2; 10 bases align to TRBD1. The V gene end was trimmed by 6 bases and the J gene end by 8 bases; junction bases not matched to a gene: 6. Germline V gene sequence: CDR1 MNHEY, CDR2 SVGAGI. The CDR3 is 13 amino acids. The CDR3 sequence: CASRPGQGIGYTF. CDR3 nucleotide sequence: TGTGCCAGCAGACCGGGACAGGGGATCGGCTACACCTTC.

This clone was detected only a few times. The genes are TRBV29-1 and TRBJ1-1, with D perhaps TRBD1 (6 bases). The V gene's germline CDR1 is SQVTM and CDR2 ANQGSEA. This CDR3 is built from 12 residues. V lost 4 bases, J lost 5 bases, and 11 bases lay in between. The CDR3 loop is CSVAAGATEAFF. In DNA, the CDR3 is TGCAGCGTTGCCGCGGGGGCTACTGAAGCTTTCTTT.

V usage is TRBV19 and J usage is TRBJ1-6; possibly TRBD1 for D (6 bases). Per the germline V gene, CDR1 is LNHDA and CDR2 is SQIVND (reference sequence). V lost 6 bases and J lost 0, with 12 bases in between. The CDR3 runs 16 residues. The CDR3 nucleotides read TGTGCCAGTAGAGTCAGGGGAAGCTCCTATAATTCACCCCTCCACTTT. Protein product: CASRVRGSSYNSPLHF.

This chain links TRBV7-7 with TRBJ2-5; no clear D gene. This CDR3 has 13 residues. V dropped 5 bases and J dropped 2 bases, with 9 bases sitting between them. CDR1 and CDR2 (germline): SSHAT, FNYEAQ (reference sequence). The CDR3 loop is CASSQQIQETQYF. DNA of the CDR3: TGTGCCAGCAGCCAACAGATTCAAGAGACCCAGTACTTC.

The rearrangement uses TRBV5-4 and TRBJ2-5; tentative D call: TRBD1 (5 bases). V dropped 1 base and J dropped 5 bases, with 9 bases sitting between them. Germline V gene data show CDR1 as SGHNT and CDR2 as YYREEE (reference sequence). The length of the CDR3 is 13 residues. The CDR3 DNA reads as TGTGCCAGCAGCTTGAAGGGGCCGGAGACCCAGTACTTC. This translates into CASSLKGPETQYF. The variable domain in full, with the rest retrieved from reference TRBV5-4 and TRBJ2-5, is ETGVTQSPTHLIKTRGQQVTLRCSSQSGHNTVSWYQQALGQGPQFIFQYYREEENGRGNFPPRFSGLQFPNYSSELNVNALELDDSALYLCASSLKGPETQYFGPGTRLLVL.

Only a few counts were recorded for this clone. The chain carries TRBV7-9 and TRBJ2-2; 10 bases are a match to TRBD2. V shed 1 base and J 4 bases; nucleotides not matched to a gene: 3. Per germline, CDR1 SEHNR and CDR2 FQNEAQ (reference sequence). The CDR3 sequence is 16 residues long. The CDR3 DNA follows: TGTGCCAGCAGCTTAGGTGCTAGCGGGGGCACCGGGGAGCTGTTTTTT. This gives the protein CASSLGASGGTGELFF.

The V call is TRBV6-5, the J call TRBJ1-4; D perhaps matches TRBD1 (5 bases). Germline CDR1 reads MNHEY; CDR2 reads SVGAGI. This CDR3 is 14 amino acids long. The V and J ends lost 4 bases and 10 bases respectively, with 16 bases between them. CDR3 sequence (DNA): TGTGCCAGCAGTTCCGGGACTGGCACTGGAAAACTGTTTTTT. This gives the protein CASSSGTGTGKLFF.

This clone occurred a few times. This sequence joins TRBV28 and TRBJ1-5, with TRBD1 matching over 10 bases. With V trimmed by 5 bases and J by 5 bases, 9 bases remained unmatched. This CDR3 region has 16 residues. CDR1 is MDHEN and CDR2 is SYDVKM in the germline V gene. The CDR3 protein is CASSPHLTGGDQPQHF. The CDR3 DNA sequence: TGTGCCAGCAGTCCCCACCTGACAGGGGGCGATCAGCCCCAGCATTTT.

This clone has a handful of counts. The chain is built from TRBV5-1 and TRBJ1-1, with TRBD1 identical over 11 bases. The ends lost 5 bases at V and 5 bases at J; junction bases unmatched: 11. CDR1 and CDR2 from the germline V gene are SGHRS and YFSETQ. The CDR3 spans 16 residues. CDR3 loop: CASSFRDRGLGTEAFF. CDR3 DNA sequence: TGCGCCAGCAGTTTCCGGGACAGGGGGTTAGGGACTGAAGCTTTCTTT. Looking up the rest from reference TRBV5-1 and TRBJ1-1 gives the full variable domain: KAGVTQTPRYLIKTRGQQVTLSCSPISGHRSVSWYQQTPGQGLQFLFEYFSETQRNKGNFPGRFSGRQFSNSRSEMNVSTLELGDSALYLCASSFRDRGLGTEAFFGQGTRLTVV.

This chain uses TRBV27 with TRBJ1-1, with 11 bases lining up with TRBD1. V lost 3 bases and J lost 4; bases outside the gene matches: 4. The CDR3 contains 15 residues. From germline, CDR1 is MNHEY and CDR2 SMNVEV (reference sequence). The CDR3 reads CASSFPGQGVTEAFF. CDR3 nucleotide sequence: TGTGCCAGCAGTTTCCCGGGACAGGGGGTCACTGAAGCTTTCTTT.

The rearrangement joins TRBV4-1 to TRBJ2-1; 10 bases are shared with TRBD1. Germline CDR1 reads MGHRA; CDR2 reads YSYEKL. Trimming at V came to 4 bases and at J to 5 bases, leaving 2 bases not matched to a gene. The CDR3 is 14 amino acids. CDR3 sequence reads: CASSPGTGDNEQFF. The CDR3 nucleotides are TGCGCCAGCAGCCCCGGGACAGGGGACAATGAGCAGTTCTTC.

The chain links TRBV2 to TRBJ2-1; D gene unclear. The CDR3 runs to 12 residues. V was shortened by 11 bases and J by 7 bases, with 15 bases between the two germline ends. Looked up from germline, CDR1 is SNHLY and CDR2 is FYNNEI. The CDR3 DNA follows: TGTGCCGGTAGCTGGCAGCCAAATGAGCAGTTCTTC. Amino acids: CAGSWQPNEQFF.

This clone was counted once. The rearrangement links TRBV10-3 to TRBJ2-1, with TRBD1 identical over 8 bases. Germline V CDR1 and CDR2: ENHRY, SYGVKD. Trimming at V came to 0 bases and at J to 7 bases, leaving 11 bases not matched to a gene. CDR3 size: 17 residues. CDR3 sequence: CAISESWTGSWQNEQFF. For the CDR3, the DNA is TGTGCCATCAGTGAGTCGTGGACAGGGTCATGGCAGAATGAGCAGTTCTTC.

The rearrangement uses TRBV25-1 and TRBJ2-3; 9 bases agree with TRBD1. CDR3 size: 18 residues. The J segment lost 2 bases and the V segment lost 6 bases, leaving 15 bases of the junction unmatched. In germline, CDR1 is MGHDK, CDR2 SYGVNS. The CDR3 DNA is TGTGCCAGCAGCTCGTGGTCGTCCCGGGACAGGGACACAGATACGCAGTATTTT. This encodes CASSSWSSRDRDTDTQYF.

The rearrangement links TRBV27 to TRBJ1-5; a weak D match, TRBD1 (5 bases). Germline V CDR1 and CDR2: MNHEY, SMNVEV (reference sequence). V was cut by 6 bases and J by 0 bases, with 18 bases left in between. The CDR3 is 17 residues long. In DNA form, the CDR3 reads TGTGCCAGCAGCACCGCCGGGGGGGAGTATAGCAATCAGCCCCAGCATTTT. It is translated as CASSTAGGEYSNQPQHF.

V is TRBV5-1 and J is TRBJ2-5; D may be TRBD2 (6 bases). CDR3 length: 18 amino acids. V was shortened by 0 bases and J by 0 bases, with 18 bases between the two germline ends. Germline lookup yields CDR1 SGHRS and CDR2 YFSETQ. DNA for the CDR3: TGCGCCAGCAGCTTGGGTGAGGGCCGGGGAGGCAACCAAGAGACCCAGTACTTC. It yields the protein CASSLGEGRGGNQETQYF.

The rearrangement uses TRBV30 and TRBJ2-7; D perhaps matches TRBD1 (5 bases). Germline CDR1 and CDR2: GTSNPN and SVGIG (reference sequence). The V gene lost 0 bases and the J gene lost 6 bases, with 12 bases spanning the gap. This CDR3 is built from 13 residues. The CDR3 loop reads CAWSVQVITEQYF. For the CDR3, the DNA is TGTGCCTGGAGTGTACAGGTGATCACCGAGCAGTACTTC.

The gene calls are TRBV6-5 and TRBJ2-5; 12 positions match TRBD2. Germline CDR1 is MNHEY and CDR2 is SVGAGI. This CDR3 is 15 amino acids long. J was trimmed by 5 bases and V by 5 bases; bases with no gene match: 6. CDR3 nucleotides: TGTGCCAGCAGTCGACTAGCGGGAGCTTTGGAGACCCAGTACTTC. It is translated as CASSRLAGALETQYF.

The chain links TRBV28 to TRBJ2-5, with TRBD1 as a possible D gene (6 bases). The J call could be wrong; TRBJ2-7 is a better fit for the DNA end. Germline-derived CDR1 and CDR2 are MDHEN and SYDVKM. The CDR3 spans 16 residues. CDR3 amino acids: CASSLDTGNISYEQYF. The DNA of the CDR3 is TGTGCCAGCAGTTTAGATACAGGGAATATTTCCTACGAGCAGTACTTC.

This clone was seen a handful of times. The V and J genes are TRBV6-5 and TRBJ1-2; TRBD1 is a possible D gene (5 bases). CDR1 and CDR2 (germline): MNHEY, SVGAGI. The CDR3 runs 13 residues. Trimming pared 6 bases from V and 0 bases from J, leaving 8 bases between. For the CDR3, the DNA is TGTGCCAGCAGGACAGAGTCTAACTATGGCTACACCTTC. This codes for CASRTESNYGYTF.

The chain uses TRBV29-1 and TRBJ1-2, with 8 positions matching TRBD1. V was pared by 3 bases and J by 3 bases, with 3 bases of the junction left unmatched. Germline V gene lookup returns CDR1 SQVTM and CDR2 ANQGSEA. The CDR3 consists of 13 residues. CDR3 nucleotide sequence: TGCAGCGTTGACAGGGGGCGGGACTATGGCTACACCTTC. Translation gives CSVDRGRDYGYTF. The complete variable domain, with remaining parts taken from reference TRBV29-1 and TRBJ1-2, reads SAVISQKPSRDICQRGTSLTIQCQVDSQVTMMFWYRQQPGQSLTLIATANQGSEATYESGFVIDKFPISRPNLTFSTLTVSNMSPEDSSIYLCSVDRGRDYGYTFGSGTRLTVV.

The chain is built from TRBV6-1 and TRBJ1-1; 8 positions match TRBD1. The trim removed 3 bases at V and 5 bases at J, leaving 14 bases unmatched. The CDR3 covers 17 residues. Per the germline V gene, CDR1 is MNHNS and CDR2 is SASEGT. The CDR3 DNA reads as TGTGCCAGCAGTGACCCGACAGGGGATACGCGATTGACTGAAGCTTTCTTT. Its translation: CASSDPTGDTRLTEAFF.